This TCR beta chain was observed in a study of T cell responses to AZD1222 COVID-19 vaccine. Details on this clone: This same CDR3 is encoded by further DNA sequences in the sample.

Profiled with immunoSEQ multiplex PCR; TCRdb holds only in-frame clones, not every one. The table records 120,000 or so clones, about nine tenths of them present only once. The CDR3 is 12 residues long. Trimming stripped 0 bases from V and 2 bases from J, with 3 bases between. The germline gives CDR1 SGHNT, CDR2 YYREEE (reference sequence). The receptor comes from an adult in good health. The chain combines TRBV5-4 with TRBJ2-7; D call uncertain. This specimen was peripheral blood, taken on day 0 of AZD1222 vaccination. CDR3 nucleotide sequence: TGTGCCAGCAGCTTGGGGACCTACGAGCAGTACTTC. This gives the protein CASSLGTYEQYF.